This T cell receptor beta chain stems from a study of metastatic and nonmetastatic thyroid tumors. The overall study: Where malignant and benign thyroid patients were concerned, repertoires were compared across blood and tumor or nodule tissue.

Study-wide results and caveats: The reported finding was significantly higher TCR beta diversity in malignant thyroid tumors relative to benign nodules, in blood and tumor.

Per the study methods: Built for papillary thyroid cancer, a distant-metastasis classifier drew on CDR3 differences across clinicopathological groups. TCRdb ran MiXCR on the PCR reads. TCRdb, not the authors, supplied the V and J calls. The sample lists 30,000 or so clones, around a quarter occurring once. The CDR3 has 14 amino acids. The V gene end was trimmed by 11 bases and the J gene end by 7 bases; junction bases not matched to a gene: 9. CDR1 is MNHNS, CDR2 SASEGT, per germline. The entire patient cohort was treatment-naive prior to thyroid surgery. This clone is labeled as medium-sized. Its antigen remains unknown.

The sample comprised blood. The TCR comes from a female donor with papillary thyroid cancer or a benign thyroid nodule (not recorded which). Some clones in this sample may be carry-over from other donors' samples. The chain links TRBV6-1 to TRBJ1-6; 9 positions match TRBD1. The DNA of the CDR3 is TGTGCCGCAAGACAGGGGGTCAGCAATTCACCCCTCCACTTT. Encoded protein: CAARQGVSNSPLHF.